The present T cell receptor (beta chain) was sequenced within a study of PD-1 blockade in classical Hodgkin lymphoma. Looked up from germline, CDR1 is MNHNS and CDR2 is SASEGT. Deletions cut 8 bases from V and 4 bases from J, with 6 bases between. The CDR3 is made up of 11 amino acids. Only a few counts were recorded for this clone. Repertoires were generated with immunoSEQ multiplex PCR, while TCRdb's copy carries only in-frame clones and drops some. The sample shows 35,000 to 50,000 clones, 66% of them seen only once. The time point: cycle 4 day 1 (C4D1), after more than 5 weeks of nivolumab. In every patient, relapse followed autologous stem cell transplantation, while exposure to brentuximab vedotin differed.

The V and J genes are TRBV6-1 and TRBJ2-1; unclear D gene. The sequences come from peripheral blood mononuclear cells (PBMCs), collected before the fourth cycle of nivolumab. The sequence was obtained from a human donor with classical Hodgkin lymphoma. CDR3 sequence: CASVWYNEQFF. For the CDR3, the DNA is TGTGCCAGCGTCTGGTACAATGAGCAGTTCTTC.